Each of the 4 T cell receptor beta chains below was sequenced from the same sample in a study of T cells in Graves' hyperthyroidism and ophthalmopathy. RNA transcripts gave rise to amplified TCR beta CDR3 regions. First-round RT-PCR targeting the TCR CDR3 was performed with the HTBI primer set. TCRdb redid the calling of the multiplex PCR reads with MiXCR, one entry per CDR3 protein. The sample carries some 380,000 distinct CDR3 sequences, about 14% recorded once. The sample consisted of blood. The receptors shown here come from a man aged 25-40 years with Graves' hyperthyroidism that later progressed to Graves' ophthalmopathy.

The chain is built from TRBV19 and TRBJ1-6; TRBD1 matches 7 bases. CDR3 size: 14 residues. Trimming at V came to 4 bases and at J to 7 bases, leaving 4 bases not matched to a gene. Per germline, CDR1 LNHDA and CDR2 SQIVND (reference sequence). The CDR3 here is CASSRGQENSPLHF. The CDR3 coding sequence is TGTGCCAGTAGTAGAGGACAGGAGAATTCACCCCTCCACTTT.

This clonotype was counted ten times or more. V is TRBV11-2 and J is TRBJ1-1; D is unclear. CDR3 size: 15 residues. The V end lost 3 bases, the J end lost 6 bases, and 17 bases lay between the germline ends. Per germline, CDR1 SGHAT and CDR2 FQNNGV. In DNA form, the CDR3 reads TGTGCCAGCAGCTTCCAGGACTTACCTGACCCTGAAGCTTTCTTT. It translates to CASSFQDLPDPEAFF. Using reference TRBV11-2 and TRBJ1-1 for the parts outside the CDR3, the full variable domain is EAGVAQSPRYKIIEKRQSVAFWCNPISGHATLYWYQQILGQGPKLLIQFQNNGVVDDSQLPKDRFSAERLKGVDSTLKIQPAKLEDSAVYLCASSFQDLPDPEAFFGQGTRLTVV.

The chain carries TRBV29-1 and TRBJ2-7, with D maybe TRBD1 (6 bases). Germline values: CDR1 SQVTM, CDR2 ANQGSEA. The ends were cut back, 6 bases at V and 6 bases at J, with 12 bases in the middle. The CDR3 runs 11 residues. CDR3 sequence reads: CSVSIGGEQYF. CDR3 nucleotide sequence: TGCAGCGTCAGTATAGGGGGCGAGCAGTACTTC.

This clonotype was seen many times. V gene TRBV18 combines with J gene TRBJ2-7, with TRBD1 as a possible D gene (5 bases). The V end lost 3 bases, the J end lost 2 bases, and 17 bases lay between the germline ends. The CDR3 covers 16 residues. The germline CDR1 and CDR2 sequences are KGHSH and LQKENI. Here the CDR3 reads CASSPSGSPDTYEQYF. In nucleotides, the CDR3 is TGTGCCAGCTCACCTTCAGGGTCCCCCGACACCTACGAGCAGTACTTC. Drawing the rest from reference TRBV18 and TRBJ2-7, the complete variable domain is NAGVMQNPRHLVRRRGQEARLRCSPMKGHSHVYWYRQLPEEGLKFMVYLQKENIIDESGMPKERFSAEFPKEGPSILRIQQVVRGDSAAYFCASSPSGSPDTYEQYFGPGTRLTVT.